The 11 T cell receptor beta chains presented below share a single source sample, sequenced in a study of cytomegalovirus exposure and HLA in healthy donors. This PCR relied on a set of 60 Vbeta primers and 13 Jbeta primers. Sequencing used immunoSEQ multiplex PCR; TCRdb keeps in-frame clones, though not all of them. The data contain 150,000 to 200,000 clones, around 79% of them seen just once; the ten biggest clones take up approximately 6.3%. Source material: PBMCs. The receptors derive from a man in his forties in good health and CMV-seropositive.

The rearrangement uses TRBV5-4 and TRBJ2-2; 9 bases are shared with TRBD2. The J segment lost 2 bases and the V segment lost 0 bases, leaving 2 bases of the junction unmatched. Germline V gene sequence: CDR1 SGHNT, CDR2 YYREEE (reference sequence). There are 16 residues in the CDR3. CDR3 bases: TGTGCCAGCAGCTTGGCGACTAGCGGAAACACCGGGGAGCTGTTTTTT. This gives the protein CASSLATSGNTGELFF.

The table lists this clone with a few counts. The chain employs TRBV27 and TRBJ2-7; TRBD1 matches at 7 bases. The germline V gene encodes CDR1 MNHEY and CDR2 SMNVEV (reference sequence). This CDR3 contains 16 residues. Trimming removed 5 bases from V and 2 bases from J; junction bases left unmatched: 12. CDR3 loop: CASSPRTGDLTYEQYF. Here the CDR3 DNA reads TGTGCCAGCAGTCCCCGGACAGGAGATCTCACCTACGAGCAGTACTTC.

The V gene is TRBV19, the J gene TRBJ1-2; 7 positions agree with TRBD1. The CDR3 totals 13 residues. After removal of 6 bases from V and 8 bases from J, the junction contained 9 bases not matched to a gene. From germline, CDR1 is LNHDA and CDR2 SQIVND (reference sequence). The CDR3 region is CASSKEVDRGYTF. In DNA, the CDR3 is TGTGCCAGTAGCAAAGAGGTGGACAGGGGCTACACCTTC.

This clone occurred a few times. Here the CDR3 reads CASSGQDSYNEQFF. CDR3 sequence (DNA): TGTGCCAGCAGCGGACAGGATTCCTACAATGAGCAGTTCTTC. The chain combines TRBV13 with TRBJ2-1; 7 positions agree with TRBD1. Germline V gene data show CDR1 as PRHDT and CDR2 as FYEKMQ (reference sequence). V lost 5 bases, J lost 1 base, and 2 bases stayed unmatched. CDR3 size: 14 residues.

This sequence joins TRBV9 and TRBJ2-7; D remains ambiguous. V gave up 2 bases and J gave up 0 bases, with 9 bases separating them. The germline V gene encodes CDR1 SGDLS and CDR2 YYNGEE. CDR3 length: 14 residues. Written as DNA, the CDR3 is TGTGCCAGCAGCGTCACTACAAACTCCTACGAGCAGTACTTC. Residues: CASSVTTNSYEQYF.

The genes are TRBV25-1 and TRBJ2-1, with 8 bases lining up with TRBD2. CDR3 size: 16 residues. Germline CDR1 MGHDK, CDR2 SYGVNS. Trimming cost V 2 bases and J 8 bases; bases outside gene matches: 11. The CDR3 DNA reads as TGTGCCAGCAGTGAACTAGCGGGTTTTAGGGGCGATGAGCAGTTCTTC. This encodes CASSELAGFRGDEQFF.

This clone was found once. The rearrangement links TRBV11-3 to TRBJ2-7; 12 bases map to TRBD2. The junction had 13 bases not matched to a gene; V was cut back by 2 bases and J by 5 bases. The CDR3 sequence is 18 residues long. Germline V lookup: CDR1 SGHNT, CDR2 YENEEA. The CDR3 DNA reads TGTGCCAGCAGCTTATATCCCCCGACTAGCGGGAGTTCCCACGAGCAGTACTTC. It encodes CASSLYPPTSGSSHEQYF.

This chain joins TRBV9 and TRBJ2-7, with TRBD2 matching 8 bases. V trimming: 3 bases; J trimming: 2 bases; junction bases outside the gene matches: 7. CDR1 is SGDLS, CDR2 YYNGEE, per germline. The CDR3 contains 15 residues. The CDR3 reads CASSGGAGVTYEQYF. The DNA of the CDR3 is TGTGCCAGCAGCGGTGGAGCGGGGGTGACCTACGAGCAGTACTTC.

Points on this clone: The identical CDR3 is also encoded by other nucleotide sequences in the sample. The V and J genes are TRBV7-3 and TRBJ1-1; TRBD1 is a possible D gene (5 bases). V lost 0 bases and J 2 bases, leaving 10 bases between the germline ends. The germline V gene has CDR1 SGHTA and CDR2 FQGTGA. The CDR3 has 15 amino acids. The CDR3 bases are TGTGCCAGCAGCTTAACGGGGGGGTCTAACACTGAAGCTTTCTTT. Amino acid sequence: CASSLTGGSNTEAFF.

The chain is built from TRBV2 and TRBJ2-7; 9 nucleotides line up with TRBD1. This CDR3 comprises 14 residues. CDR1 is SNHLY, CDR2 FYNNEI, per germline. V lost 8 bases, J lost 7 bases, and 12 bases stayed unmatched. CDR3 amino acids: CASGSRDRVPEQYF. Written as DNA, the CDR3 is TGTGCCAGCGGATCCCGGGACAGGGTTCCTGAGCAGTACTTC. Drawing the rest from reference TRBV2 and TRBJ2-7, the complete variable domain is EPEVTQTPSHQVTQMGQEVILRCVPISNHLYFYWYRQILGQKVEFLVSFYNNEISEKSEIFDDQFSVERPDGSNFTLKIRSTKLEDSAMYFCASGSRDRVPEQYFGPGTRLTVT.

This sequence joins TRBV5-1 and TRBJ2-7; TRBD1 matches 9 bases. CDR1 and CDR2 (germline): SGHRS, YFSETQ. The length of the CDR3 is 14 residues. V gave up 3 bases and J gave up 3 bases; unmatched junction bases: 4. CDR3 protein: CASSSGTGLYEQYF. CDR3 bases: TGCGCCAGCAGCTCCGGGACAGGGCTCTACGAGCAGTACTTC.